The clone carrying this T cell receptor beta chain was observed a handful of times. As yet, its antigen is unknown. The data were obtained in a study of OX40 agonist ivuxolimab in advanced cancers. In the study overall: An anti-OX40 (CD134) antibody with agonistic activity, ivuxolimab, was administered to patients.

Notes on the study in general: CD4+ and CD8+ T cells in blood underwent clonal expansion by week 6 at 0.1 to 3.0 mg/kg.

Profiled with immunoSEQ multiplex PCR; TCRdb holds only in-frame clones, not every one. Of around 92,000 clones in the sample, roughly 80% are singletons; the top ten hold about 2.5%. This CDR3 region has 14 residues. The germline V gene has CDR1 SGHRS and CDR2 YFSETQ. J was trimmed by 5 bases and V by 6 bases; bases with no gene match: 7. The chain combines TRBV5-1 with TRBJ1-1; 10 bases line up with TRBD1. This receptor was obtained from an adult with an advanced solid tumor such as melanoma, head and neck, liver or kidney cancer. Sample: CD4+ or CD8+ T cells sorted from blood, taken in a trial of the OX40 agonist ivuxolimab. The CDR3 is CASNTGQGGTEAFF. The CDR3 DNA is TGCGCCAGCAACACAGGACAGGGGGGAACTGAAGCTTTCTTT.